The 20 T cell receptor beta chains reported below all come from one sample, sequenced in a study of early T cells in non-severe SARS-CoV-2 infection. A single record per CDR3 protein comes from TCRdb applying MiXCR to the 5' RACE reads. The table records tens of thousands of distinct CDR3 sequences, roughly 5.9% of them present only once. Sample: whole blood. These TCRs come from an adult who was a healthcare worker with PCR-confirmed SARS-CoV-2 infection or an uninfected control (not recorded which).

As regards this clonotype: A much larger clone sits a single nucleotide away, making a read error possible. The chain couples TRBV3-1 to TRBJ2-7, with 9 bases identical to TRBD2. J was trimmed by 5 bases and V by 0 bases; bases with no gene match: 5. CDR1 is LGHDT, CDR2 YNNKEL, per germline (reference sequence). The CDR3 runs 15 residues. The CDR3 sequence is CASSQESSGIHEQYF. The CDR3 region has the DNA TGTGCCAGCAGCCAAGAGTCTAGCGGGATACACGAGCAGTACTTC.

This clonotype was picked up a small number of times. The chain uses TRBV6-1 and TRBJ2-7; D gene unclear. CDR1 is MNHNS and CDR2 is SASEGT in the germline V gene. Trimming took 2 bases from V and 12 from J, leaving 20 bases between them. The CDR3 is made up of 14 amino acids. The CDR3 loop reads CASSERPVPASMYF. CDR3 bases: TGTGCCAGCAGTGAAAGGCCAGTTCCAGCGAGCATGTACTTC.

This clonotype has ten or more counts. The chain has TRBV7-4 and TRBJ2-1; 9 nucleotides align to TRBD2. The CDR3 sequence is 15 residues long. Trimming cost V 3 bases and J 4 bases; bases outside gene matches: 4. In germline, CDR1 is SGHVT, CDR2 SQSDAQ. The CDR3 region is CASSLLAGAYNEQFF. In DNA form, the CDR3 reads TGTGCCAGCAGCTTGTTAGCGGGGGCGTACAATGAGCAGTTCTTC. The complete variable domain, with remaining parts taken from reference TRBV7-4 and TRBJ2-1, reads GAGVSQSPRYKVAKRGRDVALRCDSISGHVTLYWYRQTLGQGSEVLTYSQSDAQRDKSGRPSGRFSAERPERSVSTLKIQRTEQGDSAVYLCASSLLAGAYNEQFFGPGTRLTVL.

This clonotype was detected ten times or more. The gene calls are TRBV7-6 and TRBJ2-7; tentatively, D is TRBD1 or TRBD2 (5 bases each). The CDR3 loop spans 15 amino acids. CDR1 SGHVS and CDR2 FNYEAQ come from the germline V gene. The V end was cut by 5 bases, the J end by 7 bases, with 21 bases between. CDR3 amino acids: CASSASGTLNREQYF. In DNA form, the CDR3 reads TGTGCCAGCAGCGCATCCGGGACCTTAAATCGGGAGCAGTACTTC.

This chain links TRBV3-1 with TRBJ2-7; 9 bases match TRBD2. Germline CDR1 is LGHDT and CDR2 is YNNKEL (reference sequence). This CDR3 spans 20 amino acids. The J segment lost 3 bases and the V segment lost 1 base, leaving 19 bases of the junction unmatched. The CDR3 loop reads CASSQAYAFAASGEDYEQYF. The CDR3 coding sequence is TGTGCCAGCAGCCAAGCGTATGCTTTTGCTGCTAGCGGGGAAGACTACGAGCAGTACTTC.

The CDR3 spells CASSQDMTSGTQYF. For the CDR3, the DNA is TGCGCCAGCAGCCAAGATATGACTAGCGGTACCCAGTACTTC. This rearrangement joins TRBV4-3 to TRBJ2-5; 9 bases are a match to TRBD2. This CDR3 has 14 residues. Unmatched junction bases numbered 4, after V lost 0 bases and J lost 8 bases. Germline CDR1 LGHNA, CDR2 YSLEER.

The rearrangement links TRBV19 to TRBJ2-2; D unclear. The CDR3 loop spans 16 amino acids. Germline CDR1 and CDR2: LNHDA and SQIVND (reference sequence). Trimming removed 9 bases at V and 3 bases at J, with 20 bases between. CDR3 nucleotides: TGTGCCAGCCTCTCGACTCCGACACGGGACACCGGGGAGCTGTTTTTT. Translating gives CASLSTPTRDTGELFF.

The chain couples TRBV21-1 to TRBJ1-6; TRBD1 reflects the table's D call only, with no check against the DNA. TRBV21-1 counts as a pseudogene. CDR3 size: 13 residues. The CDR3 sequence: CASSKEGGKPLHF. The CDR3 region has the DNA TGTGCCAGCAGCAAAGAGGGGGGAAAGCCCCTCCACTTT.

This rearrangement joins TRBV19 to TRBJ2-1; D not resolved. V lost 11 bases and J 0 bases, leaving 8 bases between the germline ends. The CDR3 spans 12 residues. Germline V gene data show CDR1 as LNHDA and CDR2 as SQIVND (reference sequence). The CDR3 DNA sequence: TGTGCCCGTCAAAGCTCCTACAATGAGCAGTTCTTC. It translates to CARQSSYNEQFF.

This clonotype has ten or more counts. The J gene is TRBJ2-7, the V gene TRBV7-2, with D possibly being TRBD1 or TRBD2 (5 bases each). Germline CDR1 and CDR2: SGHTA and FQGNSA. The CDR3 consists of 15 residues. V lost 7 bases and J 2 bases, leaving 18 bases between the germline ends. This chain's CDR3 is CASKGDRGPTYEQYF. The CDR3 region has the DNA TGTGCCAGCAAAGGGGATCGGGGCCCTACCTACGAGCAGTACTTC.

This clonotype was recorded at least ten times. The V gene is TRBV20-1, the J gene TRBJ1-1, with D uncertain. Germline V gives CDR1 DFQATT, CDR2 SNEGSKA (reference sequence). Trimming took off 0 bases at V and 0 bases at J, with 11 bases between the two ends. The CDR3 is 15 residues long. CDR3 nucleotides: TGCAGTGCTAGAGATCCGGCAGTCATGAACACTGAAGCTTTCTTT. Translated, it gives CSARDPAVMNTEAFF.

This clonotype came up many times. This chain joins TRBV6-5 and TRBJ1-3, with D uncertain. The CDR3 runs to 14 residues. Trimming removed 6 bases from V and 1 base from J, with 10 bases in between. Germline V lookup: CDR1 MNHEY, CDR2 SVGAGI. In nucleotides, the CDR3 is TGTGCCAGCAGCCTCGATGGATCTGGAAACACCATATATTTT. Protein product: CASSLDGSGNTIYF.

This clonotype occurred many times. This chain links TRBV9 with TRBJ2-3, with 13 nucleotides matching TRBD2. Germline CDR1 SGDLS, CDR2 YYNGEE. The ends lost 0 bases at V and 3 bases at J; junction bases unmatched: 4. The CDR3 runs 17 residues. The CDR3 loop reads CASSVELAGGLTDTQYF. CDR3 in DNA: TGTGCCAGCAGCGTAGAACTAGCGGGGGGGCTGACAGATACGCAGTATTTT. The full variable domain, in which reference TRBV9 and TRBJ2-3 provide the parts outside the CDR3, is DSGVTQTPKHLITATGQRVTLRCSPRSGDLSVYWYQQSLDQGLQFLIQYYNGEERAKGNILERFSAQQFPDLHSELNLSSLELGDSALYFCASSVELAGGLTDTQYFGPGTRLTVL.

This clonotype has just a few counts. The chain carries TRBV27 and TRBJ2-7, with D possibly TRBD2 on 6 matching bases. V shed 1 base and J shed 0 bases, with 10 bases lying between them. The CDR3 sequence is 15 residues long. In germline, CDR1 is MNHEY, CDR2 SMNVEV (reference sequence). CDR3 in amino acids: CASSLLGGISYEQYF. In DNA, the CDR3 is TGTGCCAGCAGTTTATTAGGCGGGATCTCCTACGAGCAGTACTTC.

Many counts were recorded for this clonotype. The genes are TRBV7-2 and TRBJ1-3; no reliable D call. This CDR3 spans 12 amino acids. Per the germline V gene, CDR1 is SGHTA and CDR2 is FQGNSA. The V and J ends lost 6 bases and 4 bases respectively, with 7 bases between them. The CDR3 sequence: CASRAAGNTIYF. The CDR3 coding sequence is TGTGCCAGCAGGGCAGCCGGAAACACCATATATTTT.

This clonotype was counted at least ten times. This rearrangement joins TRBV9 to TRBJ2-7; TRBD1 matches at 8 bases. The CDR3 is made up of 13 amino acids. CDR1 and CDR2 (germline): SGDLS, YYNGEE. Germline trimming cut 4 bases from V and 10 bases from J; bases unmatched to any gene: 10. The CDR3 coding sequence is TGTGCCAGCAGCAAGGGACAGGCCACCGAACAGTACTTC. It is translated as CASSKGQATEQYF.

This clonotype has only a few counts. J is TRBJ1-1 and V is TRBV29-1; D may be TRBD1 (5 bases). Germline CDR1 is SQVTM and CDR2 is ANQGSEA. This CDR3 has 16 amino acids. Trimming took off 2 bases at V and 3 bases at J, with 19 bases between the two ends. The CDR3 DNA follows: TGCAGCGTTGAATCTGCCTGGCAGGGCGGGGACACTGAAGCTTTCTTT. Amino acid sequence: CSVESAWQGGDTEAFF.

This clonotype was seen only a few times. CDR3 DNA sequence: TGTGCCAGCAGCCCTAGAGCGGGCTACGACCCCTACAATGAGCAGTTCTTC. Residues: CASSPRAGYDPYNEQFF. The chain couples TRBV7-6 to TRBJ2-1; a weak D match, TRBD2 (6 bases). V was clipped by 5 bases and J by 2 bases, with 19 bases between them. The CDR3 is 17 amino acids. CDR1 is SGHVS and CDR2 is FNYEAQ in the germline V gene.

This clonotype was seen ten or more times. The V gene is TRBV29-1, the J gene TRBJ1-2; possibly TRBD1 for D (5 bases). Germline V gives CDR1 SQVTM, CDR2 ANQGSEA. The germline V and J ends were trimmed by 1 base and 4 bases, with 19 bases remaining between them. This CDR3 is built from 16 residues. The CDR3 protein is CSVEGTKAGNAYGYTF. Written as DNA, the CDR3 is TGCAGCGTTGAAGGAACTAAGGCAGGGAACGCCTATGGCTACACCTTC.

This clonotype showed up many times. The chain has TRBV5-1 and TRBJ2-1, with TRBD1 as a possible D gene (6 bases). Germline V gene lookup returns CDR1 SGHRS and CDR2 YFSETQ. The CDR3 sequence is 12 residues long. Trimming took off 6 bases at V and 6 bases at J, with 10 bases between the two ends. The CDR3 loop reads CASNLQGNEQFF. CDR3 sequence (DNA): TGCGCCAGCAACCTACAGGGCAATGAGCAGTTCTTC.